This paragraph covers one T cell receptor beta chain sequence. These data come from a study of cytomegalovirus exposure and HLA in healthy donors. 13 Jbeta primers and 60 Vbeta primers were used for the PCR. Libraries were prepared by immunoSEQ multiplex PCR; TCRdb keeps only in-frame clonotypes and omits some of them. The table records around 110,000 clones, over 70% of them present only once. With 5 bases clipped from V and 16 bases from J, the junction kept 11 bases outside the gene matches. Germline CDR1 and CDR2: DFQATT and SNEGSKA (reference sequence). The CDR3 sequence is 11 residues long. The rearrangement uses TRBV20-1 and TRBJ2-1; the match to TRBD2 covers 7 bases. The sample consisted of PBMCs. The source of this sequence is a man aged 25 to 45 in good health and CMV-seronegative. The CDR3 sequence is CSAPRGRGPFF. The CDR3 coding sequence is TGCAGTGCTCCCCGGGGGAGGGGTCCCTTCTTC.